A selection of T cell receptor beta chains follows, all from one sample in a study of cytomegalovirus exposure and HLA in healthy donors. Data came from immunoSEQ multiplex PCR; TCRdb stores just in-frame clones and leaves some out. The sample has some 200,000 clones; 84% are singletons. Material: PBMCs. These receptors were collected from a woman between 50 and 59 years old in good health and CMV-seropositive. CDR3s include the opening cysteine and the closing phenylalanine or tryptophan. The order of the fields is V gene, CDR3 protein.

>TRBV18
CASSPAAYEQYF
>TRBV9
CASSVGGGSEQYF
>TRBV2
CASSGTGAALGGYTF
>TRBV27
CASNPRGGDTEAFF
>TRBV19
CASSYTGGNYEQYF
>TRBV18
CASSPLSPDTEAFF
>TRBV15
CATSTPGQGRLTEAFF
>TRBV6-1
CASSVLGGSAKNIQYF
>TRBV5-1
CASLKEGGREEAFF
>TRBV7-9
CASSPGHQPNTEAFF
>TRBV5-3
CARSRTVGNQPQHF
>TRBV7-2
CAGVMITDTQYF
>TRBV7-2
CASSLTWGGYEQYF
>TRBV9
CASSVLPNTEAFF
>TRBV10-2
CASSESIHRGPAYEQYF
>TRBV6-1
CASRPTGGYTEAFF
>TRBV13
CASSLGDRDQPQHF
>TRBV5-6
CASSSKTGVEQYF
>TRBV7-2
CASSLRVKAGSSPLHF
>TRBV28
CASSTPSGLTYEQYF
>TRBV28
CASTRGVGYTF
>TRBV7-9
CAGSLSDRPIYGYTF